The 23 T cell receptor beta chains below all came from one sample that was sequenced in a study of OX40 agonist ivuxolimab in advanced cancers. Some clones are missing from TCRdb's copy, which holds only in-frame ones; the method was immunoSEQ multiplex PCR. The sample lists 100,000 to 150,000 clones; less than 95% were seen once. Sequencing was performed on CD4+ or CD8+ T cells sorted from blood, taken in a trial of the OX40 agonist ivuxolimab. The receptors originated from an adult with an advanced solid tumor such as melanoma, head and neck, liver or kidney cancer.

The CDR3 reads CASSFGAGEAFF. The DNA of the CDR3 is TGTGCCAGCAGTTTTGGGGCGGGCGAAGCTTTCTTT. The rearrangement links TRBV28 to TRBJ1-1; possible D gene TRBD1, 5 bases. CDR1 and CDR2 (germline): MDHEN, SYDVKM. V lost 3 bases and J 8 bases, leaving 10 bases between the germline ends. The CDR3 has 12 amino acids. Combining the CDR3 with reference TRBV28 and TRBJ1-1 gives the whole variable domain DVKVTQSSRYLVKRTGEKVFLECVQDMDHENMFWYRQDPGLGLRLIYFSYDVKMKEKGDIPEGYSVSREKKERFSLILESASTNQTSMYLCASSFGAGEAFFGQGTRLTVV.

J is TRBJ2-1 and V is TRBV9; TRBD2 matches at 14 bases. The length of the CDR3 is 18 residues. The germline V gene encodes CDR1 SGDLS and CDR2 YYNGEE. V shed 0 bases, J shed 3 bases, and the junction held 5 bases outside the gene matches. The CDR3 DNA reads as TGTGCCAGCAGCGTAGATCAAGGGACTAGCGGGGGCTACAATGAGCAGTTCTTC. Amino acids: CASSVDQGTSGGYNEQFF. Full variable domain (remainder filled in from reference TRBV9 and TRBJ2-1): DSGVTQTPKHLITATGQRVTLRCSPRSGDLSVYWYQQSLDQGLQFLIQYYNGEERAKGNILERFSAQQFPDLHSELNLSSLELGDSALYFCASSVDQGTSGGYNEQFFGPGTRLTVL.

The genes are TRBV27 and TRBJ1-1; TRBD1 aligns across 8 bases. V shed 5 bases, J shed 0 bases, and the junction held 11 bases outside the gene matches. The length of the CDR3 is 17 residues. Germline V gene lookup returns CDR1 MNHEY and CDR2 SMNVEV (reference sequence). This CDR3 is CASSGRQGPRMNTEAFF. In nucleotides, the CDR3 is TGTGCCAGCAGTGGCAGACAGGGGCCTCGAATGAACACTGAAGCTTTCTTT.

V usage is TRBV2 and J usage is TRBJ1-2; D gene uncertain. Germline loops: CDR1 SNHLY, CDR2 FYNNEI. Trimming removed 3 bases from V and 6 bases from J, with 8 bases in between. The length of the CDR3 is 12 residues. CDR3: CASSDFSHGYTF. The CDR3 region has the DNA TGTGCCAGCAGTGATTTCTCCCATGGCTACACCTTC.

The CDR3: CASSERTFRQGARDTEAFF. DNA of the CDR3: TGTGCCAGCAGTGAAAGGACTTTTCGACAGGGGGCTAGGGACACTGAAGCTTTCTTT. The gene calls are TRBV2 and TRBJ1-1; 10 bases align to TRBD1. The CDR3 runs 19 residues. V dropped 2 bases and J dropped 3; count of bases not matched to a gene: 15. CDR1 is SNHLY and CDR2 is FYNNEI in the germline V gene.

For this clone: The junction and the germline gene differ at one end; a read error may be behind it. The chain has TRBV12-5 and TRBJ1-5, with a possible D match to TRBD1 (6 bases). In germline, CDR1 is LGHNT, CDR2 FRNRAP. The CDR3 length is 16 residues. The CDR3: CASSFQGSYSNQPQHF. DNA of the CDR3: TGTGCTAGTAGTTTTCAGGGGTCGTATAGCAATCAGCCCCAGCATTTT.

This chain connects TRBV11-3 to TRBJ2-7, with D perhaps TRBD1 or TRBD2 (5 bases each). Germline CDR1 SGHNT, CDR2 YENEEA. The CDR3 runs to 17 residues. V lost 0 bases and J 2 bases, leaving 17 bases between the germline ends. This chain's CDR3 is CASSLDSTGTATYEQYF. Written as DNA, the CDR3 is TGTGCCAGCAGCTTAGATTCTACCGGGACGGCCACCTACGAGCAGTACTTC. Drawing the rest from reference TRBV11-3 and TRBJ2-7, the complete variable domain is EAGVVQSPRYKIIEKKQPVAFWCNPISGHNTLYWYLQNLGQGPELLIRYENEEAVDDSQLPKDRFSAERLKGVDSTLKIQPAELGDSAVYLCASSLDSTGTATYEQYFGPGTRLTVT.

The V gene is TRBV5-1, the J gene TRBJ1-1; D is perhaps TRBD1 (5 bases). The CDR3 covers 17 residues. Germline values: CDR1 SGHRS, CDR2 YFSETQ. The V and J ends lost 2 bases and 0 bases respectively, with 17 bases between them. The CDR3, as DNA: TGCGCCAGCAGCTTTGCCTCGTGGGGCTCCATGAACACTGAAGCTTTCTTT. Its translation is CASSFASWGSMNTEAFF. Based on the CDR3 plus reference TRBV5-1 and TRBJ1-1, the full variable domain is KAGVTQTPRYLIKTRGQQVTLSCSPISGHRSVSWYQQTPGQGLQFLFEYFSETQRNKGNFPGRFSGRQFSNSRSEMNVSTLELGDSALYLCASSFASWGSMNTEAFFGQGTRLTVV.

The gene calls are TRBV27 and TRBJ2-1; 10 positions match TRBD2. The V and J ends lost 4 bases and 5 bases, in that order; junction bases with no gene match: 8. The CDR3 has 16 residues. Germline CDR1 reads MNHEY; CDR2 reads SMNVEV (reference sequence). CDR3 DNA: TGTGCCAGCAGTTGGTTAGCGGGAGGTCGCCACAATGAGCAGTTCTTC. This translates into CASSWLAGGRHNEQFF.

This chain joins TRBV27 and TRBJ2-7; D is possibly TRBD1 or TRBD2 (5 bases each). The ends were cut back, 3 bases at V and 2 bases at J, with 11 bases in the middle. Looked up from germline, CDR1 is MNHEY and CDR2 is SMNVEV (reference sequence). The CDR3 runs to 14 residues. The CDR3 region is CASSFGTATYEQYF. In DNA, the CDR3 is TGTGCCAGCAGTTTCGGGACGGCCACCTACGAGCAGTACTTC.

The rearrangement links TRBV12-5 to TRBJ2-1, with 8 bases matching TRBD2. This CDR3 contains 14 residues. Germline values: CDR1 LGHNT, CDR2 FRNRAP. The V and J ends lost 7 bases and 3 bases, in that order; junction bases with no gene match: 5. For the CDR3, the DNA is TGTGCTAGTGCCGCCGGGACTAGCTACAATGAGCAGTTCTTC. Translation: CASAAGTSYNEQFF.

The chain joins TRBV10-3 to TRBJ1-5; 10 nucleotides match TRBD1. Trimming took 10 bases from V and 3 from J; bases not matched to a gene: 3. The CDR3 length is 13 residues. Germline lookup yields CDR1 ENHRY and CDR2 SYGVKD. CDR3 sequence: CARQGAHNQPQHF. In DNA form, the CDR3 reads TGTGCCAGACAGGGGGCGCACAATCAGCCCCAGCATTTT.

The chain links TRBV27 to TRBJ1-1; maybe TRBD1 (6 bases). This CDR3 region has 15 residues. In germline, CDR1 is MNHEY, CDR2 SMNVEV (reference sequence). V lost 4 bases and J 7 bases, leaving 19 bases between the germline ends. The CDR3 sequence is CASSSHRRDTYEAFF. The CDR3 bases are TGTGCCAGCAGTTCGCACCGCCGGGACACCTATGAAGCTTTCTTT.

The V and J genes are TRBV13 and TRBJ2-5, with TRBD2 identical over 9 bases. The CDR3 covers 16 residues. The V gene's germline CDR1 is PRHDT and CDR2 FYEKMQ (reference sequence). Unmatched junction bases numbered 10, after V lost 5 bases and J lost 3 bases. The CDR3 reads CASSHDIAGAKETQYF. The CDR3 region has the DNA TGTGCCAGCAGCCATGACATAGCGGGAGCGAAAGAGACCCAGTACTTC.

The chain is built from TRBV27 and TRBJ2-4, with D hard to call. The CDR3 length is 19 residues. Germline V CDR1 and CDR2: MNHEY, SMNVEV (reference sequence). V was pared by 7 bases and J by 1 base, with 26 bases between. The CDR3 loop is CASTCVGAIFDLAKNIQYF. In DNA form, the CDR3 reads TGTGCCAGCACCTGTGTAGGCGCAATTTTCGATCTCGCCAAAAACATTCAGTACTTC.

This clone was counted a few times. V is TRBV7-9 and J is TRBJ1-5; D might be TRBD1 (6 bases). CDR1 SEHNR and CDR2 FQNEAQ come from the germline V gene (reference sequence). This CDR3 is built from 15 residues. Trimming left V 2 bases short and J 1 base short, with 9 bases between. CDR3 nucleotide sequence: TGTGCCAGCAGCTTACAGGGGACGAGCAATCAGCCCCAGCATTTT. As protein: CASSLQGTSNQPQHF.

The V call is TRBV10-2, the J call TRBJ1-1, with D possibly matching TRBD1 (5 bases). The CDR3 length is 14 residues. V was pared by 5 bases and J by 1 base, with 11 bases between. CDR1 is WSHSY, CDR2 SAAADI, per germline. The CDR3 coding sequence is TGCGCCAGCAGTCAGGGAACGAGGAACACTGAAGCTTTCTTT. Protein product: CASSQGTRNTEAFF.

The count of this clone is one. V and J are TRBV7-9 and TRBJ2-1, with 8 bases lining up with TRBD1. The V gene end was trimmed by 5 bases and the J gene end by 6 bases; junction bases not matched to a gene: 9. Germline CDR1 reads SEHNR; CDR2 reads FQNEAQ (reference sequence). The CDR3 runs 15 residues. CDR3: CASSPPGTGSNEQFF. The DNA for the CDR3 is TGTGCCAGCAGCCCCCCGGGGACAGGTTCCAATGAGCAGTTCTTC.

This rearrangement joins TRBV11-2 to TRBJ2-5, with D unclear. The V gene's germline CDR1 is SGHAT and CDR2 FQNNGV. The CDR3 totals 16 residues. The V end was cut by 4 bases, the J end by 1 base, with 16 bases between. The CDR3: CASSSNPRGFQETQYF. The CDR3 coding sequence is TGTGCCAGCAGCTCTAACCCCCGTGGGTTCCAAGAGACCCAGTACTTC.

The chain joins TRBV15 to TRBJ2-7; D gene unclear. V lost 2 bases and J lost 6, with 14 bases in between. From germline, CDR1 is LNHNV and CDR2 YYDKDF (reference sequence). The CDR3 runs to 14 residues. Here the CDR3 reads CATSRSGSLREQYF. Here the CDR3 DNA reads TGTGCCACCAGCAGATCTGGGTCGTTACGCGAGCAGTACTTC.

This chain uses TRBV25-1 with TRBJ2-3, with D tentatively TRBD2 (6 bases). The germline CDR1 and CDR2 sequences are MGHDK and SYGVNS. V gave up 5 bases and J gave up 1 base, with 13 bases separating them. The CDR3 totals 15 residues. This CDR3 reads CASSTSTMGTDTQYF. In nucleotides, the CDR3 is TGTGCCAGCAGTACTAGCACCATGGGCACAGATACGCAGTATTTT.

The V call is TRBV28, the J call TRBJ1-1, with TRBD1 as a possible D gene (5 bases). The CDR3 is made up of 13 amino acids. Per the germline V gene, CDR1 is MDHEN and CDR2 is SYDVKM. V gave up 7 bases and J gave up 0 bases, with 9 bases separating them. In DNA form, the CDR3 reads TGTGCCAGCAAGACAGCTCTGAACACTGAAGCTTTCTTT. It translates to CASKTALNTEAFF.

The chain couples TRBV19 to TRBJ2-3; D is possibly TRBD2 (6 bases). The CDR3 length is 14 residues. Per the germline V gene, CDR1 is LNHDA and CDR2 is SQIVND (reference sequence). The V and J ends lost 8 bases and 1 base respectively, with 13 bases between them. CDR3 nucleotides: TGTGCCAGTGGGCGGGGTATGGGCACAGATACGCAGTATTTT. The encoded protein is CASGRGMGTDTQYF.